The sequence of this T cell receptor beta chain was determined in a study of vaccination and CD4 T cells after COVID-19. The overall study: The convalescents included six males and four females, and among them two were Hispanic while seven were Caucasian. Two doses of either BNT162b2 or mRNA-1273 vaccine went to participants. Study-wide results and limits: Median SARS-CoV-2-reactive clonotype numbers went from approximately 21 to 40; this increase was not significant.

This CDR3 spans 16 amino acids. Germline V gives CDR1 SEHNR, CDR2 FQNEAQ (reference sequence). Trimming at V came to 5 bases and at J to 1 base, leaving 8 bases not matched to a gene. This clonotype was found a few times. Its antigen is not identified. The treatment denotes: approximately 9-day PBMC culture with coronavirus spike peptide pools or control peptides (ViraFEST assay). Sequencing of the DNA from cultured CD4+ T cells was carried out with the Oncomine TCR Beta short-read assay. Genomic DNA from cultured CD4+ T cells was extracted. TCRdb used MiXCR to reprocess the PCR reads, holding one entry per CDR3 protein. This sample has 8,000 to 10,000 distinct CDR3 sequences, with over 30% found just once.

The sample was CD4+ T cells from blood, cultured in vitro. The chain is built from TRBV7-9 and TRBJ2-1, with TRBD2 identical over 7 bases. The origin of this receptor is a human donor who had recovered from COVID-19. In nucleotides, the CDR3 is TGTGCCAGCAGCCTACTAGCGTGGGCTTCCTACAATGAGCAGTTCTTC. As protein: CASSLLAWASYNEQFF.